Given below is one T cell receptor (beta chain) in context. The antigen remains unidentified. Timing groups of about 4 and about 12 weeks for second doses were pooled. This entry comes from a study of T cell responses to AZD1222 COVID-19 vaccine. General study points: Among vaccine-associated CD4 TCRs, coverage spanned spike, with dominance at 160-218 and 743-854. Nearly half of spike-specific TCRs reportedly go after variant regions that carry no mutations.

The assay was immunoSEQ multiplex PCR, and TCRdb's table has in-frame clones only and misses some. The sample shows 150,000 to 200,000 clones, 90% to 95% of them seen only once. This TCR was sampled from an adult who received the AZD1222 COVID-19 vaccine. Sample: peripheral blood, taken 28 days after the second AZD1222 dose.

CDR3 bases: TGTGCCAGCAGCCAAGATTGGGACGAGCAGTACTTC. Translation gives CASSQDWDEQYF. The chain links TRBV3-1 (or the pseudogene TRBV3-2) to TRBJ2-7; D unresolved. The CDR3 loop spans 12 amino acids. Germline V gene lookup returns CDR1 LGHDT and CDR2 YNNKEL (reference sequence). V lost 0 bases to trimming and J lost 5 bases, with 5 bases between them.